This T cell receptor beta chain emerged from a study of blood T cell repertoires in COVID-19. Study details: From T cells, B-cell-depleted T cells, or PBMCs came the material, which was cDNA or gDNA.

This clone was picked up one time. J lost 5 bases, V lost 6 bases, and 7 bases had no gene match. The CDR3 extends over 15 amino acids. CDR1 is MNHEY, CDR2 SVGEGT, per germline. In the original analysis: Quantification of nucleated cells was approximated via reference gene primer amplification. Profiled with immunoSEQ multiplex PCR; TCRdb holds only in-frame clones, not every one. That table supplies the V and J calls and clone size; D and trimming were determined from the DNA. The table lists approximately 140,000 clones, 88% of them singletons. Input material: peripheral blood. This sequence originates from a man in his sixties with active or convalescent COVID-19. The chain employs TRBV6-2 or TRBV6-3 and TRBJ2-7; 13 bases line up with TRBD2. CDR3 bases: TGTGCCAGCAGACCTACTAGCGGGAGGGGGAACGAGCAGTACTTC. Its translation is CASRPTSGRGNEQYF.